This T cell receptor (beta chain) was documented in a study of regulatory dendritic cells for organ transplantation. Study findings and constraints: Naive T cells showed high diversity, memory cells less, memory CD8+ least. Mature dendritic cells appeared to drive more memory CD8+ clonal expansion than regulatory ones.

CFSE-labeled sorted T cells met regulatory or mature dendritic cells for 5 to 6 days. This clone has just a few counts. No antigen is known for it. Repertoires were generated with immunoSEQ multiplex PCR, while TCRdb's copy carries only in-frame clones and drops some. Of around 20,000 clones listed, around 85% are singletons. The receptor was derived from a human donor in good health. Material: naive CD4+ T cells from blood cultured with regulatory dendritic cells. Indicated subset: CD45RA+ naive T cells.

The CDR3 coding sequence is TGTGCCAGCAGTCCGGGACAGGCTCCCTACGAGCAGTACTTC. This translates into CASSPGQAPYEQYF. V gene TRBV6-1 combines with J gene TRBJ2-7; 8 nucleotides agree with TRBD1. V lost 5 bases to trimming and J lost 2 bases; unmatched junction nucleotides: 5. The CDR3 is 14 residues long. Germline V gene data show CDR1 as MNHNS and CDR2 as SASEGT.